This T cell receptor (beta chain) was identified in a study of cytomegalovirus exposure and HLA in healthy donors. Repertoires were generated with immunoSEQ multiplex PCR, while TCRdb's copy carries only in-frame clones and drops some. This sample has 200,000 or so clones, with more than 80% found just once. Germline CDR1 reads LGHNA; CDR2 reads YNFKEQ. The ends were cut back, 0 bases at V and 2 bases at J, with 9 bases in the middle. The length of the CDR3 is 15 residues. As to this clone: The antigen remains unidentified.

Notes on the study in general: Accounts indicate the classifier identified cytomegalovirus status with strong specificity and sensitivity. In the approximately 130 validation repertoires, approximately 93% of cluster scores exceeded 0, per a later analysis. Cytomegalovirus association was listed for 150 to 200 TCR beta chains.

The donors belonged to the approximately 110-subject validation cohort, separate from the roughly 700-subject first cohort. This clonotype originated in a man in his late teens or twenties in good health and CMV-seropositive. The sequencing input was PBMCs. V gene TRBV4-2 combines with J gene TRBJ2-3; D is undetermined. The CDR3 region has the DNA TGTGCCAGCAGCCAAGATTGGGCTAACACAGATACGCAGTATTTT. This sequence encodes CASSQDWANTDTQYF.